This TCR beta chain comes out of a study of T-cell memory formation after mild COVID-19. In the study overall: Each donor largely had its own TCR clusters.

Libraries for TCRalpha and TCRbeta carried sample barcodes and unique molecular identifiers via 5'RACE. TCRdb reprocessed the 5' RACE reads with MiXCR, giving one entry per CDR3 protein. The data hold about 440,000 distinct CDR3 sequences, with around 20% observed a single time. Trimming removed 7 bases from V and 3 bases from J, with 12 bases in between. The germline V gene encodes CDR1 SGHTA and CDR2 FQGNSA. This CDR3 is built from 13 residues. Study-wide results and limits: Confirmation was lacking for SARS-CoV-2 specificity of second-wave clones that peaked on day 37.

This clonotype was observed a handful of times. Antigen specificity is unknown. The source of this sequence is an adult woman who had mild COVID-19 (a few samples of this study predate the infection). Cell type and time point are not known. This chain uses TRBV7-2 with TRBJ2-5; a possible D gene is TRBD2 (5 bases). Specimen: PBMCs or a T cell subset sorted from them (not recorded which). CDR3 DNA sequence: TGTGCCAGCACCCCTTCGCGGGAAGAGACCCAGTACTTC. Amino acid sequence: CASTPSREETQYF.